This TCR beta chain is drawn from a study of CD8 T cells in ankylosing spondylitis. General observations from the study: Some of the motif variants had earlier been found in reactive arthritis patients' fluid and blood. There was reportedly significant enrichment of clones that were disease-linked in matched ankylosing spondylitis synovial fluid. Roughly eight highly homologous variants made up a TCR beta motif that seemed to typify ankylosing spondylitis blood.

Researchers built TCR beta libraries using quantitative 5'-RACE with molecular barcodes. In TCRdb, the 5' RACE reads were re-called with MiXCR into one record per CDR3 protein. This sample has about 240,000 distinct CDR3 sequences; approximately 8.4% occur once, and the top ten carry 4% to 5.5%. About this clonotype itself: The antigen is unknown.

The sequence was collected from a female donor with ankylosing spondylitis or in good health (not recorded which). Sequencing was carried out using blood, either unsorted or a sorted T cell fraction (not recorded which).

CDR3 protein: CASSPAGRQMKAFF. The CDR3 DNA is TGTGCCAGCAGCCCCGCTGGACGGCAAATGAAAGCTTTCTTT. This chain links TRBV3-1 with TRBJ1-1; D is undetermined. Trimming took off 4 bases at V and 9 bases at J, with 18 bases between the two ends. The CDR3 extends over 14 amino acids. Germline CDR1 reads LGHDT; CDR2 reads YNNKEL (reference sequence).